The next 21 T cell receptor beta chains were all read from a single sample in a study of cytomegalovirus exposure and HLA in healthy donors. The PCR had 60 Vbeta and 13 Jbeta primers. Assay used: immunoSEQ multiplex PCR; TCRdb lists only in-frame clones, some missing. The data contain approximately 110,000 clones, 15% of them singletons. Specimen: PBMCs. The receptors were sampled from a female donor in good health and CMV-seronegative.

Points on this clone: The sample has other DNA sequences that encode this CDR3 too. The chain has TRBV13 and TRBJ2-7; D is perhaps TRBD1 (6 bases). This CDR3 is 16 amino acids long. Trimming shortened V by 0 bases and J by 3 bases, and 15 bases separated the two germline ends. CDR1 and CDR2 from the germline V gene are PRHDT and FYEKMQ (reference sequence). DNA for the CDR3: TGTGCCAGCAGCTTAGGACTAGGGGGTCCTTACTACGAGCAGTACTTC. It translates to CASSLGLGGPYYEQYF.

This clone was observed a few times. The V call is TRBV7-9, the J call TRBJ2-3, with 8 positions matching TRBD1. The CDR3 loop spans 14 amino acids. The germline V gene encodes CDR1 SEHNR and CDR2 FQNEAQ (reference sequence). V trimming: 3 bases; J trimming: 6 bases; junction bases outside the gene matches: 5. The DNA of the CDR3 is TGTGCCAGCAGCTTGGGACAGGACGTGGATACGCAGTATTTT. Its protein product is CASSLGQDVDTQYF.

V is TRBV5-1 and J is TRBJ2-7, with a tentative D call TRBD1 (6 bases). This CDR3 has 15 residues. Trimming took 0 bases from V and 4 from J, leaving 14 bases between them. The germline V gene has CDR1 SGHRS and CDR2 YFSETQ. Here the CDR3 reads CASSLVARGTYEQYF. The DNA for the CDR3 is TGCGCCAGCAGCTTGGTCGCCAGGGGAACGTACGAGCAGTACTTC.

In this sample, this clone turned up a few times. The gene calls are TRBV19 and TRBJ1-5, with 9 bases aligning to TRBD1. The CDR3 spans 13 residues. V lost 6 bases and J lost 5; bases outside the gene matches: 2. The germline CDR1 and CDR2 sequences are LNHDA and SQIVND (reference sequence). The CDR3 bases are TGTGCCAGTAGGGACAGGGGTGATCAGCCCCAGCATTTT. It specifies CASRDRGDQPQHF.

As for this clone: This same CDR3 is encoded by further DNA sequences in the sample. This chain links TRBV2 with TRBJ2-7, with 10 bases lining up with TRBD2. Trimming took 4 bases from V and 1 from J; bases not matched to a gene: 7. The CDR3 consists of 16 residues. Germline assignment: CDR1 SNHLY and CDR2 FYNNEI. In DNA form, the CDR3 reads TGTGCCAGCAGTGTAAGGACTAGCGGATCGTCCTACGAGCAGTACTTC. It yields the protein CASSVRTSGSSYEQYF.

The CDR3 protein is CAWSLTSREQYF. The CDR3 bases are TGTGCCTGGAGCTTGACTAGCCGCGAGCAGTACTTC. The rearrangement uses TRBV30 and TRBJ2-7; 7 bases map to TRBD2. Germline loops: CDR1 GTSNPN, CDR2 SVGIG (reference sequence). The CDR3 has 12 amino acids. Unmatched junction bases numbered 5, after V lost 3 bases and J lost 6 bases.

This clone was picked up one time. The rearrangement links TRBV19 to TRBJ1-4, with D hard to call. CDR3 length: 14 residues. Germline V gene lookup returns CDR1 LNHDA and CDR2 SQIVND (reference sequence). CDR3 in amino acids: CATTIGRVHEKLFF. CDR3 sequence (DNA): TGTGCGACCACTATCGGTCGAGTCCATGAAAAACTGTTTTTT.

This clone has more than one count but fewer than ten. The V and J genes are TRBV2 and TRBJ2-1; weak D call: TRBD1 (6 bases). The CDR3 totals 11 residues. Between the trimmed V and J ends, which lost 7 bases and 8 bases, there was a span of 9 bases. In germline, CDR1 is SNHLY, CDR2 FYNNEI. CDR3 residues: CASTTGHEQFF. DNA for the CDR3: TGTGCCAGCACAACAGGGCATGAGCAGTTCTTC. Filled out from reference TRBV2 and TRBJ2-1, the complete variable domain reads EPEVTQTPSHQVTQMGQEVILRCVPISNHLYFYWYRQILGQKVEFLVSFYNNEISEKSEIFDDQFSVERPDGSNFTLKIRSTKLEDSAMYFCASTTGHEQFFGPGTRLTVL.

This chain connects TRBV19 to TRBJ2-7; 7 bases line up with TRBD1. The V and J ends lost 3 bases and 2 bases, in that order; junction bases with no gene match: 4. Per the germline V gene, CDR1 is LNHDA and CDR2 is SQIVND (reference sequence). There are 14 residues in the CDR3. CDR3 protein: CASSIRDRPYEQYF. For the CDR3, the DNA is TGTGCCAGTAGTATCCGGGACAGACCCTACGAGCAGTACTTC.

The table lists this clone with a few counts. The chain is built from TRBV5-6 and TRBJ2-5, with D tentatively TRBD1 (6 bases). The CDR3 is 15 amino acids. Germline loops: CDR1 SGHDT, CDR2 YYEEEE. V lost 4 bases and J lost 4, with 17 bases in between. The CDR3 coding sequence is TGTGCCAGCAGCACGGTGGGGATAGGGGGAGAGACCCAGTACTTC. Translated, it gives CASSTVGIGGETQYF.

CDR3 in amino acids: CASSQGAQGARVFF. CDR3 coding DNA: TGCGCCAGCAGCCAAGGGGCCCAGGGGGCTAGGGTGTTTTTT. The chain is built from TRBV4-1 and TRBJ2-2, with TRBD1 identical over 8 bases. From germline, CDR1 is MGHRA and CDR2 YSYEKL. Trimming took 1 base from V and 15 from J; bases not matched to a gene: 10. The CDR3 has 14 amino acids.

The chain couples TRBV29-1 to TRBJ2-3; 7 nucleotides line up with TRBD2. Germline V CDR1 and CDR2: SQVTM, ANQGSEA. J gave up 5 bases and V 3 bases, and 5 bases lay outside the gene matches. CDR3 length: 13 amino acids. DNA of the CDR3: TGCAGCGTTGATGGGTTAGCGGGAGATACGCAGTATTTT. It translates to CSVDGLAGDTQYF.

This clone was counted a few times. As DNA, the CDR3 is TGTGCCAGCAGTTTCCTTGGGACTAGCGGGAGAGGGGGGCCAGATACGCAGTATTTT. Amino acids: CASSFLGTSGRGGPDTQYF. This sequence joins TRBV28 and TRBJ2-3; TRBD2 agrees at 14 bases. CDR3 length equals 19 residues. Trimming removed 3 bases from V and 4 bases from J; junction bases left unmatched: 12. Per germline, CDR1 MDHEN and CDR2 SYDVKM.

The table lists this clone with a few counts. V gene TRBV7-9 combines with J gene TRBJ1-2; D is perhaps TRBD1 (6 bases). The CDR3 extends over 15 amino acids. Germline V gene lookup returns CDR1 SEHNR and CDR2 FQNEAQ (reference sequence). The germline V and J ends were trimmed by 1 base and 4 bases, with 13 bases remaining between them. CDR3 DNA sequence: TGTGCCAGCAGCTTAGGAGGAGGACAGATCTATGGCTACACCTTC. Its translation: CASSLGGGQIYGYTF.

V usage is TRBV11-2 and J usage is TRBJ2-7, with 8 bases identical to TRBD2. V shed 10 bases, J shed 3 bases, and the junction held 5 bases outside the gene matches. This CDR3 spans 12 amino acids. The germline V gene has CDR1 SGHAT and CDR2 FQNNGV. CDR3 amino acids: CATRGGGYEQYF. DNA of the CDR3: TGTGCCACCCGGGGGGGCGGCTACGAGCAGTACTTC. Using reference TRBV11-2 and TRBJ2-7 for the parts outside the CDR3, the full variable domain is EAGVAQSPRYKIIEKRQSVAFWCNPISGHATLYWYQQILGQGPKLLIQFQNNGVVDDSQLPKDRFSAERLKGVDSTLKIQPAKLEDSAVYLCATRGGGYEQYFGPGTRLTVT.

Only a few counts were recorded for this clone. The V and J genes are TRBV10-3 and TRBJ1-1; 9 bases map to TRBD1. V shed 6 bases, J shed 8 bases, and the junction held 1 base outside the gene matches. The CDR3 has 11 residues. CDR1 is ENHRY, CDR2 SYGVKD, per germline. The DNA of the CDR3 is TGTGCCATCAGAGACAGGGGGGAAGCTTTCTTT. The encoded protein is CAIRDRGEAFF.

This clone was observed a handful of times. The gene calls are TRBV9 and TRBJ2-5, with D possibly being TRBD2 (6 bases). CDR3 length equals 15 residues. Germline loops: CDR1 SGDLS, CDR2 YYNGEE. Deletions cut 3 bases from V and 4 bases from J, with 16 bases between. The CDR3 bases are TGTGCCAGCAGCGGAGAGGAGTACGGGAGAGAGACCCAGTACTTC. As protein: CASSGEEYGRETQYF.

The chain recombines TRBV19 with TRBJ2-3; a weak D match, TRBD2 (5 bases). Trimming cost V 9 bases and J 0 bases, with 10 bases left between them. The CDR3 spans 13 residues. CDR1 and CDR2 (germline): LNHDA, SQIVND (reference sequence). DNA of the CDR3: TGTGCCAGCGGACTGCTGAGCACAGATACGCAGTATTTT. It translates to CASGLLSTDTQYF.

This clone was seen only a few times. The genes are TRBV6-5 and TRBJ1-4, with TRBD1 matching over 7 bases. The germline V gene has CDR1 MNHEY and CDR2 SVGAGI. Trimming removed 2 bases from V and 4 bases from J; junction bases left unmatched: 4. This CDR3 has 15 amino acids. CDR3 sequence (DNA): TGTGCCAGCAGTTACCGGGACAGAGTTAATGAAAAACTGTTTTTT. This encodes CASSYRDRVNEKLFF.

The table lists this clone with a few counts. This chain connects TRBV27 to TRBJ1-2, with D perhaps matching TRBD1 (5 bases). The CDR3 sequence is 13 residues long. The V and J ends lost 5 bases and 5 bases respectively, with 12 bases between them. From germline, CDR1 is MNHEY and CDR2 SMNVEV (reference sequence). CDR3: CASSPGAGYGYTF. CDR3 in DNA: TGTGCCAGCAGTCCTGGGGCAGGGTATGGCTACACCTTC.

The rearrangement links TRBV7-3 to TRBJ2-2; possibly TRBD2 for D (5 bases). The CDR3 is 16 residues long. Trimming left V 5 bases short and J 4 bases short, with 17 bases between. CDR1 and CDR2 from the germline V gene are SGHTA and FQGTGA. CDR3 protein: CASSQVRGRGTGELFF. DNA of the CDR3: TGTGCCAGCAGCCAGGTCCGAGGGCGCGGCACCGGGGAGCTGTTTTTT.